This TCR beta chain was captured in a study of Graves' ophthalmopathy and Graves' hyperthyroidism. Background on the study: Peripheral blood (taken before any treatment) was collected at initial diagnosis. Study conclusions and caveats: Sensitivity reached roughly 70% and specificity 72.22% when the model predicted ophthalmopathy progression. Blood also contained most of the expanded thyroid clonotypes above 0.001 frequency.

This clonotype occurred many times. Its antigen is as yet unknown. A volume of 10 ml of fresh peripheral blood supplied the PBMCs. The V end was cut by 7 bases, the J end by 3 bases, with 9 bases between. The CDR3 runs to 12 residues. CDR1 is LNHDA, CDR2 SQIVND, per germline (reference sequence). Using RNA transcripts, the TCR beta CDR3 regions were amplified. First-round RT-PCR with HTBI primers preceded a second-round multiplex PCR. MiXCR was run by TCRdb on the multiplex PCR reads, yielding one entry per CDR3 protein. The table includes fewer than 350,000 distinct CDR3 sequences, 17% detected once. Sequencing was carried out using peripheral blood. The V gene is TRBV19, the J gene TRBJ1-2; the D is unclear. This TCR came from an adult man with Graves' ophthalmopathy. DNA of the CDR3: TGTGCCAGTACCGATGGTGACTATGGCTACACCTTC. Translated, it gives CASTDGDYGYTF.